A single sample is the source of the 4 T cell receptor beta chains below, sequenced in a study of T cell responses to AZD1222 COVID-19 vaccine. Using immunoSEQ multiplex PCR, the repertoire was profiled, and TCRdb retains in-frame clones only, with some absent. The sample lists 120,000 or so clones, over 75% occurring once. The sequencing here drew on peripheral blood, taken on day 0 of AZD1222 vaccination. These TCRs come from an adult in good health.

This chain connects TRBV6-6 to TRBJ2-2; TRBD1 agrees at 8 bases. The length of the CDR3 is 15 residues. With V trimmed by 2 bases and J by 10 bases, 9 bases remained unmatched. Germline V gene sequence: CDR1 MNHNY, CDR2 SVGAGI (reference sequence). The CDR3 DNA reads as TGTGCCAGCAGTTACCCTAGAGGGGACAGGATGGAGCTGTTTTTT. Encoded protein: CASSYPRGDRMELFF.

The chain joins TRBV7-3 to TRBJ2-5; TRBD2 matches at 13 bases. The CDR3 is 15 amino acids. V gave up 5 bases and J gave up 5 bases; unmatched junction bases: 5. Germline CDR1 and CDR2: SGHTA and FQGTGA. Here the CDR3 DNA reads TGTGCCAGCAGCCCCGGGACTAGCGGGATTGAGACCCAGTACTTC. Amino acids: CASSPGTSGIETQYF.

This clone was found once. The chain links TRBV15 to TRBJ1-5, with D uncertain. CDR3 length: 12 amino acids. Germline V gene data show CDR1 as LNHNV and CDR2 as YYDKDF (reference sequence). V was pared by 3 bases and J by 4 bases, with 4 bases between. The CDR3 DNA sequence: TGTGCCACCAGCAGCCTGAATCAGCCCCAGCATTTT. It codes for CATSSLNQPQHF.

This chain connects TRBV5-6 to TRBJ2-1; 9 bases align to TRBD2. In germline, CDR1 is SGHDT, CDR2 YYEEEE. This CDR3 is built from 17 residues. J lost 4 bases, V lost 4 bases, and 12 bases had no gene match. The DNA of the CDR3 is TGTGCCAGCAGCCGACCCGTAGGGCGGGGGGGGTACAATGAGCAGTTCTTC. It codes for CASSRPVGRGGYNEQFF.